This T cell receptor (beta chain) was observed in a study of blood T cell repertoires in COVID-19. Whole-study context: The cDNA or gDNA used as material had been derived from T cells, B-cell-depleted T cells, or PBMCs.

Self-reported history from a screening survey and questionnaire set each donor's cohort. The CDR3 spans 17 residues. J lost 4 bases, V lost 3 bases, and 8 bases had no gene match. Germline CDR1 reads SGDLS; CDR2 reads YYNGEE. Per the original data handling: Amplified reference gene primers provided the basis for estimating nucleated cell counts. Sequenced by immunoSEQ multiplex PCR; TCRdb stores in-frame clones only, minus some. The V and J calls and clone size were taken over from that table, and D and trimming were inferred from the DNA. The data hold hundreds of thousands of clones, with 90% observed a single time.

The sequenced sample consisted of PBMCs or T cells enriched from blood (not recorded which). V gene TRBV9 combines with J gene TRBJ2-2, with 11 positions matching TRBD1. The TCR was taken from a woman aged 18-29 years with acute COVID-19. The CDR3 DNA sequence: TGTGCCAGCAGCGCGCCCCGGGGGACAGGGGGCACCGGGGAGCTGTTTTTT. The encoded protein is CASSAPRGTGGTGELFF.